This paragraph reports one T cell receptor (beta chain). Its antigen is not known. The data belong to a study of memory CD4+ T cells and cytomegalovirus serostatus. In the source study's methods: Out-of-frame sequences were removed, leaving 2 million or so distinct TCRbeta sequences. The table came from immunoSEQ multiplex PCR; TCRdb's copy has only in-frame clones and leaves some out. The V and J calls and clone size come from that table; D and trimming were worked out from the DNA. In the table there are some 48,000 clones, around 78% of which are singletons. Single viable CD3+CD4+CD8-CD45RO+ cells were sorted as the memory CD4+ T cells. Study-level results: Suggested: most of the CMV-linked TCR signature lies in CD4+ memory cells.

The sample consisted of memory CD4+ T cells from blood. The sequence came from an adult in good health and CMV-seronegative.

The DNA for the CDR3 is TGTGCCTGGAGTAAAGGATACGAGCAGTACTTC. It is translated as CAWSKGYEQYF. The V and J genes are TRBV30 and TRBJ2-7, with D unresolved. CDR3 length: 11 amino acids. Trimming left V 2 bases short and J 4 bases short, with 6 bases between. Germline CDR1 GTSNPN, CDR2 SVGIG (reference sequence).